This TCR beta chain was identified in a study of PD-L1 blockade in urothelial cancer. The time point: pretreatment peripheral blood. Generated by immunoSEQ multiplex PCR, the TCRdb table keeps only in-frame clones and is missing some. Of just under 40,000 clones detected, about nine tenths appear once; the ten largest clones hold approximately 11%. V was clipped by 0 bases and J by 4 bases; unmatched bases: 2. Germline loops: CDR1 SGHRS, CDR2 YFSETQ. CDR3 length equals 15 residues. V gene TRBV5-1 combines with J gene TRBJ1-5, with TRBD1 matching over 9 bases. The clonotype was recovered from a woman aged 60-70 years with urothelial cancer. The source material was PBMCs, sampled around atezolizumab (anti-PD-L1) treatment. The CDR3 sequence is CASSLAGTGNQPQHF. The CDR3 nucleotides read TGCGCCAGCAGCTTGGCGGGGACAGGGAATCAGCCCCAGCATTTT.